The sequence of this T cell receptor beta chain was determined in a study of T cell responses to AZD1222 COVID-19 vaccine. General study points: Nearly half of unique spike-specific TCRs reportedly avoided B.1.351 and B.1.1.7 mutated regions. In all cases, repertoires were sampled only after the peak T cell response. Donors were chiefly white British, with a greater number of females, and clonal diversity was perhaps underestimated.

A note on this clone: Its antigen remains unknown.

Libraries were prepared by immunoSEQ multiplex PCR; TCRdb keeps only in-frame clonotypes and omits some of them. The sample has some 65,000 clones; about four fifths are singletons. The specimen was peripheral blood, collected on day 0 of MenACWY control vaccination. The TCR sequence derives from an adult in good health.

The CDR3 sequence: CASREDRGNEKLFF. CDR3 DNA: TGTGCCAGCAGGGAGGACAGGGGTAATGAAAAACTGTTTTTT. V is TRBV6-5 and J is TRBJ1-4; 9 positions match TRBD1. V lost 6 bases to trimming and J lost 4 bases; unmatched junction nucleotides: 3. The CDR3 totals 14 residues. CDR1 is MNHEY and CDR2 is SVGAGI in the germline V gene.